This T cell receptor (beta chain) was recovered during a study of T cells in Graves' hyperthyroidism and ophthalmopathy (dated by TCRdb to the late 2010s). About the full investigation: Peripheral blood samples were taken at initial diagnosis, before any treatment was given. The paper describes TCR Vbeta CDR3 sequencing of around 140 peripheral blood samples, made up of 43 ophthalmopathy patients, approximately 76 hyperthyroidism patients and approximately 17 progressor patients. Whether ophthalmopathy could be predicted prospectively was tested in an independent validation cohort made up of some 20 hyperthyroidism patients plus 17 patients who later progressed to ophthalmopathy. Once sampling was done, hyperthyroidism patients were given methimazole at a starting dose of 30 mg daily, whereas ophthalmopathy patients were given high-dose intravenous methylprednisolone. The approximately 95 discovery patients were divided at random into training and test sets in a 7:3 ratio. In roughly six Graves' hyperthyroidism patients, the study also compared T-cell repertoires from thyroid tissue with T-cell repertoires from blood. TCR V-J signatures able to tell the groups apart were searched for in a discovery cohort of 95 to 100 patients, of whom more than 40 had Graves' ophthalmopathy and roughly 57 had stable Graves' hyperthyroidism.

The germline V gene specifies MNHNS as CDR1 and SASEGT as CDR2. V is pared back by 6 bases and J by 2 bases, with 10 bases lying between the germline termini. From its cysteine to its phenylalanine, the CDR3 spans 13 amino acids. Only the CDR3 part of the read is kept: 39 bases, read in frame from the first base. The TCR beta CDR3 regions were amplified from the RNA transcripts. A first-round RT-PCR of the TCR CDR3 used the HTBI primer set with the Qiagen OneStep RT-PCR kit. Libraries were constructed in a second round of multiplex PCR, after which size selection and purification were performed. Libraries were sequenced paired-end with 100 bp reads on an Illumina HiSeq2000. Turning to the authors' computational methods: Raw data were processed with SOAPnuke, discarding reads with adapters, uncalled bases, mean Phred below 15, or no exact constant-primer or identifier match. High-quality paired reads were merged using COPE v1.2.5, and each unique nucleotide sequence was defined as a clonotype. MiTCR v1.1 was used to align clonotypes to the IMGT TRBV, TRBD and TRBJ reference segments. Only V-J combinations with frequency above 0.0001, covering 98% to 99.2% of repertoires, were analysed. A TCS score was defined as the ratio between F50 (clonal expansion) and ExV (chaos), using BLOSUM62-based TCRdist between CDR3 peptides within each V-J. Welch's t-statistics and random forest reduced 514 V-J features to 13, which were used in a naive Bayes classifier (R e1071). TCRdb handled the public reads itself, with Q25 trimming in fastp and clone calling in MiXCR, and kept productive beta chains. A single entry per CDR3 protein holds the most common genes and DNA from its merged rows. TCRdb, rather than the study authors, made the V and J calls. The sample table holds fewer than 600,000 distinct CDR3 sequences, of which 13% to 15% were seen once. The top ten clonotypes cover around 17% of the sample.

Stable Graves' hyperthyroidism was defined as no progression to ophthalmopathy during 18 months of follow-up. Hyperthyroidism patients were aged 18 to 65 years and newly diagnosed, with disease duration of less than 2 months. Patients with uncontrolled infections, other autoimmune diseases, pregnancy or lactation were excluded. Clinical symptoms, serum thyroxine and TRAb, thyroid ultrasound, and orbital computed tomography formed the basis for the diagnoses. PBMCs were separated from roughly 10 ml of fresh peripheral blood using Ficoll-Paque density gradient centrifugation. Trizol reagent was used to extract total RNA, and RNA quality was then checked on an Agilent 2100 Bioanalyzer. Summary of the overall study and its limitations: Sample size was not statistically predetermined, and blinding of investigators to group allocation was not performed. Blood samples also contained most of the expanded thyroid clonotypes (frequency above 0.001), which suggests that blood repertoires may reflect thyroid immune responses. A 13 V-J signature model separated ophthalmopathy from stable hyperthyroidism, with 87.88% sensitivity and roughly 84% specificity in cross-validation and 80%/75% in testing. During validation, the model predicted progression to ophthalmopathy a median of roughly six months ahead of onset, with almost 71% sensitivity and 72% to 85% specificity.

This clonotype was counted many times. Its binding antigen is unknown. Per-base quality was not reported, and no clone a single base away is much larger than it. Input material: blood. The receptor's source is a woman aged 18-29 years with Graves' hyperthyroidism. The rearrangement combines TRBV6-1 with TRBJ1-2; perhaps TRBD1 is the D gene, with 5 bases matching. The CDR3 protein: CASRIQENYGYTF. The DNA sequence is given as TGTGCCAGCAGAATACAGGAGAACTATGGCTACACCTTC.